The 6 T cell receptor beta chains below come from one sample, sequenced in a study of T cells in Graves' hyperthyroidism and ophthalmopathy (dated 2019 in TCRdb). Libraries were built with multiplex PCR. TCRdb shows the sequencer as Illumina HiSeq 2000. The TCR beta CDR3 regions were amplified from the RNA transcripts. For the first round of RT-PCR on the TCR CDR3, the HTBI primer set was used together with the Qiagen OneStep RT-PCR kit. TCRdb reran the public reads through fastp at Q25 and MiXCR, keeping productive beta chains. Rows with a matching CDR3 protein are joined into one entry that keeps the most common DNA and genes. The sample table contains over 300,000 distinct CDR3 sequences; only one count was recorded for more than 11% of them. The ten largest clones represent approximately 11% of the sample. Material: blood. These receptors were collected from a woman in her sixties with Graves' hyperthyroidism.

The J gene is TRBJ1-2, the V gene TRBV5-1; 7 bases map to TRBD1. Germline V lookup: CDR1 SGHRS, CDR2 YFSETQ. The CDR3 contains 14 residues. The trim removed 7 bases at V and 3 bases at J, leaving 9 bases unmatched. CDR3 DNA sequence: TGCGCCAGCGGTCAGGGGGGAATTGACTATGGCTACACCTTC. This translates into CASGQGGIDYGYTF.

This clonotype was detected ten times or more. J is TRBJ1-1 and V is TRBV6-5; perhaps TRBD1 as D (5 bases). The CDR3 covers 16 residues. Trimming took off 0 bases at V and 7 bases at J, with 18 bases between the two ends. Germline V lookup: CDR1 MNHEY, CDR2 SVGAGI. The CDR3 is CASSYSIGTHPYEAFF. CDR3 nucleotide sequence: TGTGCCAGCAGTTACTCGATAGGGACCCATCCCTATGAAGCTTTCTTT.

This clonotype was found many times. The V gene is TRBV10-3, the J gene TRBJ2-7; maybe TRBD2 (5 bases). With 2 bases removed from V and 7 bases from J, the gap between germline ends came to 15 bases. CDR1 is ENHRY and CDR2 is SYGVKD in the germline V gene. The CDR3 contains 14 residues. The CDR3 here is CAISEMTDSREQYF. CDR3 nucleotides: TGTGCCATCAGTGAGATGACGGACTCGAGGGAGCAGTACTTC.

This clonotype was detected ten times or more. The V call is TRBV27, the J call TRBJ2-7; 8 bases agree with TRBD2. Per the germline V gene, CDR1 is MNHEY and CDR2 is SMNVEV (reference sequence). CDR3 size: 18 residues. The V segment lost 6 bases and the J segment 1 base; nucleotides outside the gene matches: 17. CDR3 bases: TGTGCCAGCAGGTTGGTGTCGGCGGGACTAGGGGCATCCTACGAGCAGTACTTC. This codes for CASRLVSAGLGASYEQYF.

This clonotype was found many times. The V call is TRBV10-3, the J call TRBJ2-7, with D unresolved. Germline assignment: CDR1 ENHRY and CDR2 SYGVKD. V was shortened by 2 bases and J by 7 bases, with 6 bases between the two germline ends. The CDR3 has 11 amino acids. CDR3 protein: CAISEVREQYF. CDR3 bases: TGTGCCATCAGTGAGGTTAGGGAGCAGTACTTC.

This clonotype has at least ten counts. This rearrangement joins TRBV5-6 to TRBJ2-5; D is uncertain. Trimming pared 0 bases from V and 4 bases from J, leaving 13 bases between. Germline CDR1 SGHDT, CDR2 YYEEEE. This CDR3 has 15 amino acids. CDR3 coding DNA: TGTGCCAGCAGCTTGGCCCGTGGTGTGGGAGAGACCCAGTACTTC. Amino acids: CASSLARGVGETQYF.